Listed below are T cell receptor beta chains from one sample, sequenced in a study of T-cell memory formation after mild COVID-19. TCRdb redid the calling of the 5' RACE reads with MiXCR, one entry per CDR3 protein. The sample comprises some 100,000 distinct CDR3 sequences, 11% of which are singletons, and around 40% rests with the top ten. What was sequenced was PBMCs or a T cell subset sorted from them (not recorded which). All receptors derive from a man in his late teens or twenties who had mild COVID-19 (a few samples of this study predate the infection). Cell type and time point are not known. Each CDR3 is given with its conserved first and last residue. A D gene is named only where the DNA matches it firmly. Where a row states a size, it is once, few, many or the class of an expanded clone; other rows omit it.

abundance: few
v_gene: TRBV27
len: 15
j_gene: TRBJ1-2
d_gene: -
CDR3nt: TGTGCCAGCAGAGAAGGCGGCGGGATTAACTATGGCTACACCTTC
CDR3aa: CASREGGGINYGYTF

abundance: -
v_gene: TRBV4-3
len: 13
j_gene: TRBJ2-4
d_gene: TRBD2
CDR3nt: TGCGCCAGCAGCCAAGCAGGGAGGGACATTCAGTACTTC
CDR3aa: CASSQAGRDIQYF

abundance: few
v_gene: TRBV10-1
len: 16
j_gene: TRBJ2-1
d_gene: -
CDR3nt: TGCGCCAGCAGTGAGTCCCAGGCGCTCTCCTACAATGAGCAGTTCTTC
CDR3aa: CASSESQALSYNEQFF

abundance: -
v_gene: TRBV4-1
len: 14
j_gene: TRBJ2-7
d_gene: TRBD1
CDR3nt: TGCGCCAGCAGCCCCGGGACAGGGGGCATCGAGCAGTACTTC
CDR3aa: CASSPGTGGIEQYF

abundance: few
v_gene: TRBV6-5
len: 15
j_gene: TRBJ2-1
d_gene: TRBD2
CDR3nt: TGTGCCAGCAGACAGACTAGCGGGGGGTTCAATGAGCAGTTCTTC
CDR3aa: CASRQTSGGFNEQFF

abundance: -
v_gene: TRBV3-1
len: 15
j_gene: TRBJ1-2
d_gene: -
CDR3nt: TGTGCCAGCAGCCAAGAAGGGCAGGTCTTATATGGCTACACCTTC
CDR3aa: CASSQEGQVLYGYTF

abundance: -
v_gene: TRBV11-2
len: 14
j_gene: TRBJ1-1
d_gene: -
CDR3nt: TGTGCCAGCAGCTTAGTCGCCTTGAACACTGAAGCTTTCTTT
CDR3aa: CASSLVALNTEAFF

abundance: few
v_gene: TRBV21-1
len: 14
j_gene: TRBJ2-7
d_gene: -
CDR3nt: TGTGCCAGCAGCAGCCTAAGGGAGACCTACGAGCAGTACTTC
CDR3aa: CASSSLRETYEQYF

abundance: -
v_gene: TRBV9
len: 15
j_gene: TRBJ1-1
d_gene: -
CDR3nt: TGTGCCAGCAGCGTAGGACAGGCAGTCAACACTGAAGCTTTCTTT
CDR3aa: CASSVGQAVNTEAFF

abundance: few
v_gene: TRBV6-5
len: 13
j_gene: TRBJ2-3
d_gene: -
CDR3nt: TGTGCCAGCAGTTATAGGAAACTAGGTACGCAGTATTTT
CDR3aa: CASSYRKLGTQYF

abundance: -
v_gene: TRBV6-6
len: 18
j_gene: TRBJ2-1
d_gene: TRBD2
CDR3nt: TGTGCCAGCAGAACCACTAGCGGGTGGGCCTCATTGTACGATGAGCAGTTCTTC
CDR3aa: CASRTTSGWASLYDEQFF

abundance: many
v_gene: TRBV24-1
len: 13
j_gene: TRBJ1-1
d_gene: -
CDR3nt: TGTGCCACCAGTGCCAGCAGGGGACCTGAAGCTTTCTTT
CDR3aa: CATSASRGPEAFF

abundance: medium-sized
v_gene: TRBV7-6
len: 15
j_gene: TRBJ1-1
d_gene: -
CDR3nt: TGTGCCAGCAGCCTACCCCCGACAGCGAACACTGAAGCTTTCTTT
CDR3aa: CASSLPPTANTEAFF

abundance: few
v_gene: TRBV28
len: 13
j_gene: TRBJ1-5
d_gene: -
CDR3nt: TGTGCCAGACGCCGGGACACTGATCAGCCCCAGCATTTT
CDR3aa: CARRRDTDQPQHF

abundance: -
v_gene: TRBV13
len: 15
j_gene: TRBJ2-5
d_gene: -
CDR3nt: TGTGCCAGCAGCCCCCGGGCCTTCGTTGGAGAGACCCAGTACTTC
CDR3aa: CASSPRAFVGETQYF

abundance: many
v_gene: TRBV11-2
len: 15
j_gene: TRBJ2-1
d_gene: TRBD2
CDR3nt: TGTGCCAGCAGCTTAACGGTAGCGGGGATCAATGAGCAGTTCTTC
CDR3aa: CASSLTVAGINEQFF

abundance: -
v_gene: TRBV12-3/TRBV12-4
len: 13
j_gene: TRBJ1-1
d_gene: -
CDR3nt: TGTGCCAGCAGCGCAGGGCCAACAACTGAAGCTTTCTTT
CDR3aa: CASSAGPTTEAFF

abundance: -
v_gene: TRBV6-5
len: 14
j_gene: TRBJ2-7
d_gene: -
CDR3nt: TGTGCCAGCAGTCCCATGGCAGGTCCCTACGAGCAGTACTTC
CDR3aa: CASSPMAGPYEQYF

abundance: few
v_gene: TRBV6-2/TRBV6-3
len: 19
j_gene: TRBJ2-6
d_gene: -
CDR3nt: TGTGCCAGCAGTGGAGGGACAGTCGAGAAAGGCTCTGGGGCCAACGTCCTGACTTTC
CDR3aa: CASSGGTVEKGSGANVLTF

abundance: few
v_gene: TRBV7-9
len: 14
j_gene: TRBJ1-2
d_gene: -
CDR3nt: TGTGCCAGCAGCTTAGGAACTGCTAACTATGGCTACACCTTC
CDR3aa: CASSLGTANYGYTF

abundance: few
v_gene: TRBV10-3
len: 12
j_gene: TRBJ2-5
d_gene: -
CDR3nt: TGTGCCATCTCGGAATGGCAAGAGACCCAGTACTTC
CDR3aa: CAISEWQETQYF

abundance: -
v_gene: TRBV4-3
len: 16
j_gene: TRBJ1-3
d_gene: -
CDR3nt: TGCGCCAGCAGCCAAGGGGCAGGAAGCTCTGGAAACACCATATATTTT
CDR3aa: CASSQGAGSSGNTIYF

abundance: -
v_gene: TRBV11-2
len: 14
j_gene: TRBJ1-4
d_gene: -
CDR3nt: TGTGCCAGCAGCTTGGAGGGGTATCATGAAAAACTGTTTTTT
CDR3aa: CASSLEGYHEKLFF

abundance: few
v_gene: TRBV20-1
len: 14
j_gene: TRBJ1-2
d_gene: -
CDR3nt: TGCAGTGTACCTACGCGGAGGTCGAACTATGGCTACACCTTC
CDR3aa: CSVPTRRSNYGYTF

abundance: -
v_gene: TRBV12-3/TRBV12-4
len: 13
j_gene: TRBJ2-1
d_gene: -
CDR3nt: TGTGCCAGCAGCTCTCGGGCCAACAATGAGCAGTTCTTC
CDR3aa: CASSSRANNEQFF

abundance: many
v_gene: TRBV10-3
len: 12
j_gene: TRBJ2-4
d_gene: -
CDR3nt: TGTGCCATCAGTGAAAAGAAAAACATTCAGTACTTC
CDR3aa: CAISEKKNIQYF

abundance: -
v_gene: TRBV11-2
len: 15
j_gene: TRBJ2-7
d_gene: -
CDR3nt: TGTGCCAGCAGCTTTGGGACAACAACCTCCTACGAGCAGTACTTC
CDR3aa: CASSFGTTTSYEQYF

abundance: -
v_gene: TRBV7-3
len: 13
j_gene: TRBJ2-3
d_gene: TRBD2
CDR3nt: TGTGCCAGCAGCTTACGGGAGGCAGATACGCAGTATTTT
CDR3aa: CASSLREADTQYF

abundance: -
v_gene: TRBV7-2
len: 17
j_gene: TRBJ1-1
d_gene: TRBD1
CDR3nt: TGTGCCAGCAGCGTGGCAGGGGGTGAAGGGGAGAACACTGAAGCTTTCTTT
CDR3aa: CASSVAGGEGENTEAFF

abundance: many
v_gene: TRBV12-3/TRBV12-4
len: 17
j_gene: TRBJ2-3
d_gene: TRBD2
CDR3nt: TGTGCCAGCAGTTCGGGACTAGCGGGAACTAGCACAGATACGCAGTATTTT
CDR3aa: CASSSGLAGTSTDTQYF

abundance: -
v_gene: TRBV4-3
len: 17
j_gene: TRBJ2-1
d_gene: -
CDR3nt: TGCGCCAGCAGCCAAGGAAGGGCAGGGGCATGGAGCAATGAGCAGTTCTTC
CDR3aa: CASSQGRAGAWSNEQFF

abundance: many
v_gene: TRBV4-3
len: 16
j_gene: TRBJ2-7
d_gene: -
CDR3nt: TGCGCCAGCAGCCAAGATCTAACAGGATCGGTCTACGAGCAGTACTTC
CDR3aa: CASSQDLTGSVYEQYF

abundance: few
v_gene: TRBV7-9
len: 16
j_gene: TRBJ1-1
d_gene: TRBD1
CDR3nt: TGTGCCAGCAGCCCGGAAAGACAGGGGGTAGAGGATGAAGCTTTCTTT
CDR3aa: CASSPERQGVEDEAFF

abundance: many
v_gene: TRBV6-6
len: 15
j_gene: TRBJ2-1
d_gene: TRBD2
CDR3nt: TGTGCCAGCACCCACGGAGCGGGGGACGACAATGAGCAGTTCTTC
CDR3aa: CASTHGAGDDNEQFF

abundance: many
v_gene: TRBV27
len: 15
j_gene: TRBJ2-1
d_gene: TRBD2
CDR3nt: TGTGCCAGCAGTTTAATAGCGGGGGTATACAATGAGCAGTTCTTC
CDR3aa: CASSLIAGVYNEQFF

abundance: few
v_gene: TRBV7-9
len: 14
j_gene: TRBJ2-1
d_gene: -
CDR3nt: TGTGCCAGCAGCTTAGGGGGGGTCACCCATGAGCAGTTCTTC
CDR3aa: CASSLGGVTHEQFF

abundance: many
v_gene: TRBV25-1
len: 13
j_gene: TRBJ2-2
d_gene: -
CDR3nt: TGTGCCAGCAGTGAAGGAGGGGCCGGGGAGCTGTTTTTT
CDR3aa: CASSEGGAGELFF

abundance: few
v_gene: TRBV7-9
len: 14
j_gene: TRBJ2-3
d_gene: TRBD2
CDR3nt: TGTGCCAGCAGGATAGCGGGATACCCAGATACGCAGTATTTT
CDR3aa: CASRIAGYPDTQYF

abundance: many
v_gene: TRBV6-4
len: 16
j_gene: TRBJ2-3
d_gene: -
CDR3nt: TGTGCCAGCAGTGACAAAACAGGGAGCGGCACAGATACGCAGTATTTT
CDR3aa: CASSDKTGSGTDTQYF

abundance: few
v_gene: TRBV4-1
len: 16
j_gene: TRBJ2-5
d_gene: -
CDR3nt: TGCGCCAGCAGCCAAGATCCTGGCGACCCAACGGAGACCCAGTACTTC
CDR3aa: CASSQDPGDPTETQYF

abundance: -
v_gene: TRBV6-5
len: 18
j_gene: TRBJ1-2
d_gene: -
CDR3nt: TGTGCCAGCAGTTACTCGTTCGATACTGGCCTTTCGATCTATGGCTACACCTTC
CDR3aa: CASSYSFDTGLSIYGYTF

abundance: few
v_gene: TRBV3-1
len: 15
j_gene: TRBJ2-7
d_gene: -
CDR3nt: TGTGCCAGCAGCCGTGGACACCCAACCGGGACCGAGCAGTACTTC
CDR3aa: CASSRGHPTGTEQYF

abundance: -
v_gene: TRBV20-1
len: 15
j_gene: TRBJ2-7
d_gene: TRBD1
CDR3nt: TGCAGTGCTAGAATTGGACAGGGGGTAACCTACGAGCAGTACTTC
CDR3aa: CSARIGQGVTYEQYF

abundance: -
v_gene: TRBV2
len: 15
j_gene: TRBJ2-5
d_gene: -
CDR3nt: TGTGCCAGCAGTGGGAGTGGTCGCGTTCAAGAGACCCAGTACTTC
CDR3aa: CASSGSGRVQETQYF

abundance: few
v_gene: TRBV29-1
len: 10
j_gene: TRBJ2-1
d_gene: -
CDR3nt: TGCAGCGTTGTCCGTGGAGAGCAGTTCTTC
CDR3aa: CSVVRGEQFF

abundance: -
v_gene: TRBV6-1
len: 13
j_gene: TRBJ2-2
d_gene: -
CDR3nt: TGTGCCAGCAGTGATGTCTATGCCGGGGAGCTGTTTTTT
CDR3aa: CASSDVYAGELFF

abundance: few
v_gene: TRBV27
len: 16
j_gene: TRBJ2-6
d_gene: -
CDR3nt: TGTGCCAGCAGTATACTAGATCGGGTCGGGGCCAACGTCCTGACTTTC
CDR3aa: CASSILDRVGANVLTF

abundance: few
v_gene: TRBV9
len: 16
j_gene: TRBJ2-3
d_gene: -
CDR3nt: TGTGCCAGCAGCGTTCCCCTCGGGGGGCCGTCCGATACGCAGTATTTT
CDR3aa: CASSVPLGGPSDTQYF

abundance: few
v_gene: TRBV2
len: 12
j_gene: TRBJ2-7
d_gene: -
CDR3nt: TGTGCCAGCAGTGAAGAGCCGGGGGAGCAGTACTTC
CDR3aa: CASSEEPGEQYF

abundance: medium-sized
v_gene: TRBV4-1
len: 13
j_gene: TRBJ2-2
d_gene: -
CDR3nt: TGCGCCAGCAGCCAAACCGATACCGGGGAGCTGTTTTTT
CDR3aa: CASSQTDTGELFF

abundance: -
v_gene: TRBV7-2
len: 11
j_gene: TRBJ2-7
d_gene: -
CDR3nt: TGTGCCAGCAGCTTAGTGGACGAGCAGTACTTC
CDR3aa: CASSLVDEQYF

abundance: -
v_gene: TRBV6-5
len: 13
j_gene: TRBJ2-1
d_gene: TRBD1
CDR3nt: TGTGCCAGCAATGGACAGGGAGGCAATGAGCAGTTCTTC
CDR3aa: CASNGQGGNEQFF

abundance: -
v_gene: TRBV11-2
len: 13
j_gene: TRBJ2-3
d_gene: -
CDR3nt: TGTGCCAGCAGCTTGGATCCTGGGGATACGCAGTATTTT
CDR3aa: CASSLDPGDTQYF